This is a list of T cell receptor beta chains from one sample in a study of T cell responses to AZD1222 COVID-19 vaccine. Assay: immunoSEQ multiplex PCR; the TCRdb copy retains only in-frame clones and omits some. The sample records more than 140,000 clones, 85% to 95% being singletons. The sample consisted of peripheral blood, taken on day 0 of MenACWY control vaccination. The receptors shown here come from an adult in good health. CDR3s include the opening cysteine and the closing phenylalanine or tryptophan. Each record gives: V gene, clone size, J gene, D gene, CDR3 protein, CDR3 DNA. A D gene is named only where the DNA matches it firmly. The size of a clone is reported for some rows only, either as once, few or many, or as a class for expanded clones.

v_gene: TRBV28; abundance: NA; j_gene: TRBJ2-1; d_gene: TRBD2; CDR3aa: CASSSPLAGGPSNEQFF; CDR3nt: TGTGCCAGCAGTTCCCCGTTAGCGGGAGGGCCTAGCAATGAGCAGTTCTTC
v_gene: TRBV5-6; abundance: NA; j_gene: TRBJ1-1; d_gene: NA; CDR3aa: CASVRLEDTEAFF; CDR3nt: TGTGCCAGCGTTCGCCTAGAGGACACTGAAGCTTTCTTT
v_gene: TRBV20-1; abundance: NA; j_gene: TRBJ1-5; d_gene: NA; CDR3aa: CSASAGSVDQPQHF; CDR3nt: TGCAGTGCAAGTGCAGGGAGTGTAGATCAGCCCCAGCATTTT
v_gene: TRBV5-8; abundance: NA; j_gene: TRBJ1-2; d_gene: TRBD1; CDR3aa: CASSFPTGDHSGGYTF; CDR3nt: TGTGCCAGCAGCTTTCCAACAGGGGACCACTCGGGGGGCTACACCTTC
v_gene: TRBV12-3/TRBV12-4; abundance: once; j_gene: TRBJ1-1; d_gene: NA; CDR3aa: CASRDGDTEAFF; CDR3nt: TGTGCCAGCAGGGACGGAGACACTGAAGCTTTCTTT
v_gene: TRBV6-6; abundance: NA; j_gene: TRBJ1-5; d_gene: NA; CDR3aa: CASSYPGQPQHF; CDR3nt: TGTGCCAGCAGTTACCCAGGGCAGCCCCAGCATTTT
v_gene: TRBV5-6; abundance: NA; j_gene: TRBJ2-5; d_gene: TRBD1; CDR3aa: CASSSDRAATQYF; CDR3nt: TGTGCCAGCAGCTCGGACAGGGCGGCGACCCAGTACTTC
v_gene: TRBV9; abundance: NA; j_gene: TRBJ2-2; d_gene: NA; CDR3aa: CASSGGAGTGELFF; CDR3nt: TGTGCCAGCAGCGGGGGGGCCGGCACCGGGGAGCTGTTTTTT
v_gene: TRBV12-3/TRBV12-4; abundance: NA; j_gene: TRBJ1-5; d_gene: NA; CDR3aa: CASSPNRDQPQHF; CDR3nt: TGTGCCAGCAGCCCTAACAGAGATCAGCCCCAGCATTTT
v_gene: TRBV5-1; abundance: NA; j_gene: TRBJ1-3; d_gene: NA; CDR3aa: CASSREGQTSGNTIYF; CDR3nt: TGCGCCAGCAGCCGCGAAGGACAGACCTCTGGAAACACCATATATTTT
v_gene: TRBV30; abundance: NA; j_gene: TRBJ1-2; d_gene: TRBD1; CDR3aa: CAWGGTATGYTF; CDR3nt: TGTGCCTGGGGCGGGACAGCGACTGGCTACACCTTC
v_gene: TRBV28; abundance: NA; j_gene: TRBJ1-4; d_gene: NA; CDR3aa: CASSLTGPFNEKLFF; CDR3nt: TGTGCCAGCAGTTTAACAGGGCCCTTTAATGAAAAACTGTTTTTT
v_gene: TRBV4-1; abundance: NA; j_gene: TRBJ2-3; d_gene: TRBD2; CDR3aa: CASSQAPATSRSTDTQYF; CDR3nt: TGCGCCAGCAGCCAGGCTCCCGCGACTAGCAGAAGCACAGATACGCAGTATTTT
v_gene: TRBV30; abundance: NA; j_gene: TRBJ1-5; d_gene: NA; CDR3aa: CAWSSSGGGSRQPQHF; CDR3nt: TGTGCCTGGAGTTCCTCCGGTGGGGGGTCGCGTCAGCCCCAGCATTTT
v_gene: TRBV9; abundance: NA; j_gene: TRBJ1-2; d_gene: NA; CDR3aa: CASSVSRGSYGYTF; CDR3nt: TGTGCCAGCAGCGTAAGCCGGGGGTCCTACGGCTACACCTTC
v_gene: TRBV6-6; abundance: NA; j_gene: TRBJ2-7; d_gene: NA; CDR3aa: CASSSGTQDHEQYF; CDR3nt: TGTGCCAGCAGTTCCGGGACGCAGGACCACGAGCAGTACTTC
v_gene: TRBV6-5; abundance: NA; j_gene: TRBJ2-3; d_gene: TRBD2; CDR3aa: CASSSQREGRLYTQYF; CDR3nt: TGTGCCAGCAGTTCCCAGCGGGAGGGCCGGCTGTATACGCAGTATTTT
v_gene: TRBV6-5; abundance: NA; j_gene: TRBJ1-2; d_gene: NA; CDR3aa: CATPGTLPSNYGYTF; CDR3nt: TGTGCCACTCCCGGGACCCTACCCTCCAACTATGGCTACACCTTC
v_gene: TRBV6-5; abundance: NA; j_gene: TRBJ1-6; d_gene: NA; CDR3aa: CASSYSGGNNSPLHF; CDR3nt: TGTGCCAGCAGTTACTCGGGAGGGAATAATTCACCCCTCCACTTT
v_gene: TRBV3-1/TRBV3-2; abundance: NA; j_gene: TRBJ1-6; d_gene: TRBD1; CDR3aa: CASSQETGSDSPLHF; CDR3nt: TGTGCCAGCAGCCAAGAGACAGGGAGTGATTCACCCCTCCACTTT
v_gene: TRBV15; abundance: NA; j_gene: TRBJ1-1; d_gene: NA; CDR3aa: CATSRDRAGEAFF; CDR3nt: TGTGCCACCAGCAGAGATAGGGCAGGCGAAGCTTTCTTT
v_gene: TRBV14; abundance: once; j_gene: TRBJ1-1; d_gene: NA; CDR3aa: CASSQVRGEAFF; CDR3nt: TGTGCCAGCAGCCAAGTAAGGGGGGAGGCTTTCTTT
v_gene: TRBV19; abundance: NA; j_gene: TRBJ1-1; d_gene: NA; CDR3aa: CASSIFGGEAFF; CDR3nt: TGTGCCAGTAGTATCTTCGGCGGTGAAGCTTTCTTT
v_gene: TRBV5-4; abundance: NA; j_gene: TRBJ1-1; d_gene: NA; CDR3aa: CASSPLQVMNTEAFF; CDR3nt: TGTGCCAGCAGCCCGTTACAGGTAATGAACACTGAAGCTTTCTTT
v_gene: TRBV7-3; abundance: NA; j_gene: TRBJ2-6; d_gene: NA; CDR3aa: CASSLVLAGANVLTF; CDR3nt: TGTGCCAGCAGCTTAGTCCTGGCTGGGGCCAACGTCCTGACTTTC
v_gene: TRBV4-2; abundance: NA; j_gene: TRBJ2-3; d_gene: TRBD2; CDR3aa: CASSQGAGGQIADTQYF; CDR3nt: TGTGCCAGCAGCCAAGGAGCGGGGGGACAGATCGCAGATACGCAGTATTTT
v_gene: TRBV7-2; abundance: NA; j_gene: TRBJ1-3; d_gene: TRBD1; CDR3aa: CASSQDRAGNTIYF; CDR3nt: TGTGCCAGCTCCCAGGACAGGGCTGGAAACACCATATATTTT
v_gene: TRBV6-1; abundance: NA; j_gene: TRBJ2-2; d_gene: NA; CDR3aa: CASSEGQPANTGELFF; CDR3nt: TGTGCCAGCAGTGAAGGACAGCCTGCGAACACCGGGGAGCTGTTTTTT
v_gene: TRBV7-2; abundance: NA; j_gene: TRBJ1-1; d_gene: NA; CDR3aa: CASTRWELNTEAFF; CDR3nt: TGTGCCAGCACCCGGTGGGAATTGAACACTGAAGCTTTCTTT
v_gene: TRBV7-2; abundance: NA; j_gene: TRBJ2-7; d_gene: NA; CDR3aa: CASSSTDFTAYEQYF; CDR3nt: TGTGCCAGCAGCTCCACGGACTTTACTGCCTACGAGCAGTACTTC
v_gene: TRBV5-1; abundance: NA; j_gene: TRBJ2-2; d_gene: NA; CDR3aa: CASSSGTGRTTSQAGELFF; CDR3nt: TGCGCCAGCAGCTCGGGGACAGGAAGGACGACTAGCCAAGCCGGGGAGCTGTTTTTT
v_gene: TRBV10-3; abundance: NA; j_gene: TRBJ2-5; d_gene: TRBD2; CDR3aa: CAISERLAGQQETQYF; CDR3nt: TGTGCCATCAGTGAACGACTAGCGGGGCAGCAAGAGACCCAGTACTTC
v_gene: TRBV5-1; abundance: NA; j_gene: TRBJ2-2; d_gene: TRBD1; CDR3aa: CASSKQGKNTGELFF; CDR3nt: TGCGCCAGCAGCAAACAGGGGAAGAACACCGGGGAGCTGTTTTTT
v_gene: TRBV5-4; abundance: NA; j_gene: TRBJ2-7; d_gene: TRBD2; CDR3aa: CASSTGLAGAKYEQYF; CDR3nt: TGTGCCAGCAGCACGGGACTAGCGGGAGCGAAGTACGAGCAGTACTTC
v_gene: TRBV9; abundance: NA; j_gene: TRBJ2-1; d_gene: TRBD1; CDR3aa: CASSSRGDRAYNEQFF; CDR3nt: TGTGCCAGCAGCTCGCGAGGGGACAGGGCCTACAATGAGCAGTTCTTC
v_gene: TRBV5-6; abundance: NA; j_gene: TRBJ2-3; d_gene: TRBD2; CDR3aa: CASSLDTSGTDTQYF; CDR3nt: TGTGCCAGCAGCTTGGATACTAGCGGCACAGATACGCAGTATTTT
v_gene: TRBV6-5; abundance: NA; j_gene: TRBJ1-1; d_gene: TRBD1; CDR3aa: CASSYRHGTAIQAFF; CDR3nt: TGTGCCAGCAGTTACCGTCACGGGACAGCTATTCAAGCTTTCTTT
v_gene: TRBV7-2; abundance: NA; j_gene: TRBJ2-5; d_gene: NA; CDR3aa: CASSLVRETQYF; CDR3nt: TGTGCCAGCAGCTTAGTGCGGGAGACCCAGTACTTC
v_gene: TRBV5-4; abundance: NA; j_gene: TRBJ2-3; d_gene: NA; CDR3aa: CASSPGRRKSTDTQYF; CDR3nt: TGTGCCAGCAGCCCTGGTCGGCGGAAAAGCACAGATACGCAGTATTTT
v_gene: TRBV19; abundance: NA; j_gene: TRBJ1-2; d_gene: NA; CDR3aa: CASSIDPTNYGYTF; CDR3nt: TGTGCCAGTAGTATAGATCCTACTAACTATGGCTACACCTTC